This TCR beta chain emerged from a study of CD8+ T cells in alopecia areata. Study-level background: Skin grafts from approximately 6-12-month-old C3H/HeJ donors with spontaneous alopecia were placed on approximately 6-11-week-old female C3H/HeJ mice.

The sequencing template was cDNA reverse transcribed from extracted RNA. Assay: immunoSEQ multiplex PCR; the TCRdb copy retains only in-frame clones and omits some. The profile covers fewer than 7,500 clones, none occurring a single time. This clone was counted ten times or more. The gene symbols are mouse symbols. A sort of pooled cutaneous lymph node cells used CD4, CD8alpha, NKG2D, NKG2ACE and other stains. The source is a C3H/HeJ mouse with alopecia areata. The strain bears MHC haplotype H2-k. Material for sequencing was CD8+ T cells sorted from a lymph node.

CDR3 DNA (partial): TGTGCCAGCGGTGCGGGACAAGCAAACACA. This gives the protein CASGAGQANT. The CDR3 in full is CASGAGQANTEVFF. The V gene is TRBV13-2, the J gene TRBJ1-1; TRBD1 might be the D (6 bases). The CDR3 end lies 4 residues beyond the end of the read and is filled in from the germline J gene. The CDR3 has 14 amino acids. Germline CDR1 NNHNN, CDR2 SYGAGS (reference sequence). Trimming cost V 3 bases and J 0 bases, with 9 bases left between them.